Listed here are 18 T cell receptor beta chains from one sample, sequenced in a study of blood T cell repertoires in COVID-19. Method: immunoSEQ multiplex PCR; TCRdb's copy keeps in-frame clones and lacks some. The table has roughly 250,000 clones, about 85% seen once; the top ten hold about 0.93%. Material: peripheral blood. The receptors originated from a man aged 40-49 years with acute or convalescent COVID-19.

The J gene is TRBJ2-1, the V gene TRBV25-1, with D possibly TRBD2 on 6 matching bases. Germline CDR1 and CDR2: MGHDK and SYGVNS. CDR3 length equals 16 residues. The V end lost 0 bases, the J end lost 4 bases, and 13 bases lay between the germline ends. The CDR3 DNA reads as TGTGCCAGCAGTGAATACGGGCTAGCGTCGTACAATGAGCAGTTCTTC. It is translated as CASSEYGLASYNEQFF.

The chain employs TRBV27 and TRBJ2-2; D might be TRBD1 (5 bases). Germline CDR1 and CDR2: MNHEY and SMNVEV (reference sequence). The CDR3 consists of 13 residues. V was clipped by 3 bases and J by 7 bases, with 9 bases between them. The CDR3 loop reads CASSFRGSGELFF. The CDR3 DNA sequence: TGTGCCAGCAGTTTTAGGGGAAGCGGGGAGCTGTTTTTT.

Here the CDR3 reads CASSLPRVASEAFF. The CDR3 DNA sequence: TGTGCCAGCAGCCTACCCAGGGTAGCAAGCGAAGCTTTCTTT. The chain is built from TRBV5-5 and TRBJ1-1; possible D gene TRBD1, 5 bases. CDR1 and CDR2 (germline): SGHKS, YYEKEE (reference sequence). V was pared by 4 bases and J by 8 bases, with 18 bases between. This CDR3 has 14 amino acids.

This rearrangement joins TRBV3-1 (or the pseudogene TRBV3-2) to TRBJ1-4; no clear D gene. The CDR3 runs to 17 residues. Per the germline V gene, CDR1 is LGHDT and CDR2 is YNNKEL (reference sequence). Between the trimmed V and J ends, which lost 0 bases and 7 bases, there was a span of 18 bases. The CDR3 sequence: CASSQDSPGGEFEKLFF. The CDR3 coding sequence is TGTGCCAGCAGCCAAGATAGCCCCGGTGGTGAGTTTGAAAAACTGTTTTTT.

V and J are TRBV15 and TRBJ2-3; D is unresolved. The germline V and J ends were trimmed by 0 bases and 1 base, with 8 bases remaining between them. CDR3 length equals 15 residues. Germline V gene data show CDR1 as LNHNV and CDR2 as YYDKDF (reference sequence). As DNA, the CDR3 is TGTGCCACCAGCAGAGATGACGAGGGCACAGATACGCAGTATTTT. Its protein is CATSRDDEGTDTQYF.

This clone has only a few counts. The CDR3 bases are TGCGCCAGCAGCTTGGAAGGCGTAGGTGGCAGGCGGAACACTGAAGCTTTCTTT. Translation gives CASSLEGVGGRRNTEAFF. This rearrangement joins TRBV5-1 to TRBJ1-1, with D unclear. Trimming took 0 bases from V and 1 from J, leaving 19 bases between them. The CDR3 runs to 18 residues. CDR1 SGHRS and CDR2 YFSETQ come from the germline V gene.

The rearrangement links TRBV13 to TRBJ1-5; weak D call: TRBD1 (5 bases). The CDR3 totals 17 residues. V shed 9 bases and J shed 4 bases, with 25 bases lying between them. Per germline, CDR1 PRHDT and CDR2 FYEKMQ (reference sequence). The CDR3 DNA sequence: TGTGCCAGTATCACCGATTTAGCAGGGCGGAGAAATCAGCCCCAGCATTTT. Its protein product is CASITDLAGRRNQPQHF.

The V call is TRBV5-1, the J call TRBJ1-2, with 9 bases identical to TRBD1. V was clipped by 4 bases and J by 8 bases; unmatched bases: 9. Germline assignment: CDR1 SGHRS and CDR2 YFSETQ. This CDR3 comprises 14 residues. Here the CDR3 reads CASSQAGTGLGYTF. CDR3 bases: TGCGCCAGCAGCCAAGCCGGGACAGGGTTAGGCTACACCTTC.

The CDR3 here is CASSLVALPAGELFF. For the CDR3, the DNA is TGTGCCAGCAGCTTAGTCGCCCTTCCAGCGGGGGAGCTGTTTTTT. This chain links TRBV11-2 with TRBJ2-2; no reliable D call. V was shortened by 1 base and J by 8 bases, with 14 bases between the two germline ends. The CDR3 length is 15 residues. In germline, CDR1 is SGHAT, CDR2 FQNNGV.

The count of this clone is one. This sequence joins TRBV11-2 and TRBJ1-2, with 8 nucleotides matching TRBD1. Trimming removed 8 bases from V and 7 bases from J; junction bases left unmatched: 12. CDR3 length equals 14 residues. CDR1 SGHAT and CDR2 FQNNGV come from the germline V gene. CDR3 sequence reads: CASGKGQGMGGYTF. Written as DNA, the CDR3 is TGTGCCAGCGGCAAAGGACAGGGTATGGGTGGCTACACCTTC.

The chain is built from TRBV11-2 and TRBJ1-1; TRBD1 is a possible D gene (5 bases). Germline V CDR1 and CDR2: SGHAT, FQNNGV. The CDR3 sequence is 14 residues long. V lost 2 bases and J 3 bases, leaving 10 bases between the germline ends. CDR3 nucleotide sequence: TGTGCCAGCAGCTTACCGGGGGGGTACACTGAAGCTTTCTTT. Its translation is CASSLPGGYTEAFF.

As for this clone: The junction shows a germline mismatch at one end, possibly a read error. The V call is TRBV5-4, the J call TRBJ2-5; D perhaps matches TRBD1 (5 bases). CDR1 SGHNT and CDR2 YYREEE come from the germline V gene (reference sequence). CDR3 length equals 16 residues. The DNA for the CDR3 is TGTGCCAGCAACTTGGGATCTAGGGGTCTAGGAGAGACCCAGTACTTC. It is translated as CASNLGSRGLGETQYF.

V gene TRBV7-6 combines with J gene TRBJ2-3, with D possibly matching TRBD2 (6 bases). V was clipped by 1 base and J by 3 bases, with 11 bases between them. The CDR3 has 15 residues. Germline values: CDR1 SGHVS, CDR2 FNYEAQ. The CDR3 coding sequence is TGTGCCAGCAGCTTAGGACGCGGGAATACAGATACGCAGTATTTT. Its translation: CASSLGRGNTDTQYF. Using reference TRBV7-6 and TRBJ2-3 for the parts outside the CDR3, the full variable domain is GAGVSQSPRYKVTKRGQDVALRCDPISGHVSLYWYRQALGQGPEFLTYFNYEAQQDKSGLPNDRFSAERPEGSISTLTIQRTEQRDSAMYRCASSLGRGNTDTQYFGPGTRLTVL.

The CDR3 reads CATNRYGTEETQYF. CDR3 bases: TGTGCCACCAATAGATACGGGACAGAAGAGACCCAGTACTTC. V is TRBV15 and J is TRBJ2-5; 7 nucleotides line up with TRBD1. With V trimmed by 7 bases and J by 3 bases, 8 bases remained unmatched. CDR1 LNHNV and CDR2 YYDKDF come from the germline V gene (reference sequence). The CDR3 loop spans 14 amino acids.

The rearrangement joins TRBV12-3 or TRBV12-4 to TRBJ2-3, with a tentative D call TRBD1 (6 bases). The CDR3 runs to 13 residues. Between the trimmed V and J ends, which lost 3 bases and 4 bases, there was a span of 8 bases. CDR3 in amino acids: CASSFRGSDTQYF. The DNA of the CDR3 is TGTGCCAGCAGTTTCAGGGGATCAGATACGCAGTATTTT.

V and J are TRBV5-4 and TRBJ2-1; TRBD1 matches 7 bases. Germline V gene lookup returns CDR1 SGHNT and CDR2 YYREEE (reference sequence). V was clipped by 4 bases and J by 0 bases; unmatched bases: 4. This CDR3 is built from 15 residues. The CDR3 bases are TGTGCCAGCAGCCCGCAGGGGGACTCCTACAATGAGCAGTTCTTC. It codes for CASSPQGDSYNEQFF.

V is TRBV9 and J is TRBJ1-1, with 7 bases aligning to TRBD1. Per germline, CDR1 SGDLS and CDR2 YYNGEE. V lost 0 bases and J lost 4; bases outside the gene matches: 12. The CDR3 extends over 17 amino acids. For the CDR3, the DNA is TGTGCCAGCAGCGTAGCCCTCGGAGACAGGGCTGGCACTGAAGCTTTCTTT. This sequence encodes CASSVALGDRAGTEAFF. The full variable domain, completed using reference TRBV9 and TRBJ1-1, is DSGVTQTPKHLITATGQRVTLRCSPRSGDLSVYWYQQSLDQGLQFLIQYYNGEERAKGNILERFSAQQFPDLHSELNLSSLELGDSALYFCASSVALGDRAGTEAFFGQGTRLTVV.

This chain links TRBV5-1 with TRBJ2-7; tentative D call: TRBD1 (6 bases). V lost 3 bases to trimming and J lost 6 bases, with 16 bases between them. CDR1 and CDR2 from the germline V gene are SGHRS and YFSETQ. The CDR3 totals 14 residues. The CDR3 sequence: CASSSGPRGIEQYF. CDR3 DNA: TGCGCCAGCAGCTCCGGGCCAAGGGGGATCGAGCAGTACTTC.